A single sample gave rise to the 13 T cell receptor beta chains below, sequenced in a study of cytomegalovirus exposure and HLA in healthy donors. Sequencing used immunoSEQ multiplex PCR; TCRdb keeps in-frame clones, though not all of them. The sample includes approximately 220,000 clones, around 80% of them seen just once. Material: PBMCs. Every receptor here comes from a woman in her twenties or thirties in good health and CMV-seropositive.

CDR3 sequence (DNA): TGTGCAAGTCGCTTTGGGACAGGGGGCTCAAACACTGAAGCTTTCTTT. Protein product: CASRFGTGGSNTEAFF. The chain combines TRBV12-2 with TRBJ1-1; TRBD1, the D gene given by the table, was not confirmed from the DNA. TRBV12-2 is assigned pseudogene status. This CDR3 is 16 amino acids long.

This clone has more than one count but fewer than ten. The same CDR3 is also encoded by other DNA sequences in this sample. This chain connects TRBV29-1 to TRBJ1-2; no clear D. The V end lost 0 bases, the J end lost 8 bases, and 7 bases lay between the germline ends. The length of the CDR3 is 11 residues. Germline V gene lookup returns CDR1 SQVTM and CDR2 ANQGSEA. CDR3 DNA sequence: TGCAGCGTTGAAGATCGTGGGGGCTACACCTTC. Protein product: CSVEDRGGYTF.

This chain joins TRBV12-5 and TRBJ1-1; no reliable D call. Germline-derived CDR1 and CDR2 are LGHNT and FRNRAP. V shed 6 bases and J shed 6 bases, with 14 bases lying between them. The CDR3 sequence is 13 residues long. This CDR3 reads CASGPGMGAEAFF. In DNA form, the CDR3 reads TGTGCTAGTGGCCCCGGGATGGGCGCTGAAGCTTTCTTT.

J is TRBJ2-3 and V is TRBV4-2; D not resolved. This CDR3 has 13 amino acids. Germline CDR1 reads LGHNA; CDR2 reads YNFKEQ. The V gene lost 0 bases and the J gene lost 4 bases, with 5 bases spanning the gap. Written as DNA, the CDR3 is TGTGCCAGCAGCCAAGAAACGGCAGATACGCAGTATTTT. Protein product: CASSQETADTQYF.

The chain employs TRBV30 and TRBJ2-2; possibly TRBD2 for D (5 bases). From germline, CDR1 is GTSNPN and CDR2 SVGIG (reference sequence). The CDR3 length is 13 residues. Trimming removed 4 bases from V and 3 bases from J, with 9 bases in between. CDR3 protein: CAWKFGDTGELFF. The CDR3 DNA reads as TGTGCCTGGAAGTTCGGGGACACCGGGGAGCTGTTTTTT.

J is TRBJ1-4 and V is TRBV4-3, with D tentatively TRBD1 (5 bases). This CDR3 has 18 residues. Trimming left V 4 bases short and J 0 bases short, with 18 bases between. Germline V gene data show CDR1 as LGHNA and CDR2 as YSLEER. The CDR3 DNA reads TGCGCCAGCAGCCGCGACGGGGGGACCCGCTCAACTAATGAAAAACTGTTTTTT. It encodes CASSRDGGTRSTNEKLFF.

The V call is TRBV6-1, the J call TRBJ2-7; 8 nucleotides match TRBD1. With 0 bases clipped from V and 3 bases from J, the junction kept 7 bases outside the gene matches. The CDR3 totals 16 residues. Germline loops: CDR1 MNHNS, CDR2 SASEGT. CDR3 in amino acids: CASSEALRDRGYEQYF. In DNA, the CDR3 is TGTGCCAGCAGTGAAGCGCTTCGTGACAGGGGCTACGAGCAGTACTTC.

This clone was recorded once. The chain combines TRBV2 with TRBJ2-7; 12 nucleotides match TRBD2. The CDR3 has 16 residues. The junction had 9 bases not matched to a gene; V was cut back by 4 bases and J by 5 bases. Per germline, CDR1 SNHLY and CDR2 FYNNEI. The CDR3 loop is CASSAGLAGYFHEQYF. CDR3 DNA sequence: TGTGCCAGCAGTGCTGGACTAGCGGGATATTTTCACGAGCAGTACTTC.

The gene calls are TRBV27 and TRBJ2-1; D not certain. The CDR3 totals 14 residues. Looked up from germline, CDR1 is MNHEY and CDR2 is SMNVEV (reference sequence). Trimming cost V 5 bases and J 3 bases, with 11 bases left between them. Here the CDR3 reads CASSPSSVYNEQFF. The CDR3 DNA reads TGTGCCAGCAGTCCCTCGTCAGTCTACAATGAGCAGTTCTTC.

The chain recombines TRBV2 with TRBJ1-2; D is unresolved. The CDR3 totals 11 residues. Trimming left V 10 bases short and J 5 bases short, with 11 bases between. Looked up from germline, CDR1 is SNHLY and CDR2 is FYNNEI. The chain's CDR3 is CANRTVYGYTF. The CDR3 DNA sequence: TGTGCCAACCGGACGGTTTATGGCTACACCTTC.

The chain is built from TRBV2 and TRBJ1-5; 8 nucleotides align to TRBD1. Germline V gives CDR1 SNHLY, CDR2 FYNNEI. V lost 4 bases and J lost 1; bases outside the gene matches: 6. The CDR3 is 16 residues long. CDR3 sequence reads: CASSGTGFRSNQPQHF. The CDR3 bases are TGTGCCAGCAGTGGGACAGGGTTTAGGAGCAATCAGCCCCAGCATTTT.

This chain links TRBV2 with TRBJ2-7; 7 bases agree with TRBD1. CDR1 and CDR2 (germline): SNHLY, FYNNEI. V trimming: 2 bases; J trimming: 2 bases; junction bases outside the gene matches: 6. The CDR3 is 15 amino acids. The DNA of the CDR3 is TGTGCCAGCAGTGAATTCGGGACAGAGACCTACGAGCAGTACTTC. As protein: CASSEFGTETYEQYF. The entire variable domain, with the rest obtained from reference TRBV2 and TRBJ2-7, is as follows: EPEVTQTPSHQVTQMGQEVILRCVPISNHLYFYWYRQILGQKVEFLVSFYNNEISEKSEIFDDQFSVERPDGSNFTLKIRSTKLEDSAMYFCASSEFGTETYEQYFGPGTRLTVT.

This clone has more than one count but fewer than ten. The chain carries TRBV5-5 and TRBJ1-3, with 9 positions matching TRBD1. The germline V gene has CDR1 SGHKS and CDR2 YYEKEE (reference sequence). The CDR3 has 15 amino acids. Unmatched junction bases numbered 1, after V lost 2 bases and J lost 1 base. CDR3 in DNA: TGTGCCAGCAGCTTTGGGACAGGGTCTGGAAACACCATATATTTT. This sequence encodes CASSFGTGSGNTIYF.